Presented here are 23 T cell receptor beta chains from one specimen sequenced in a study of T cell responses to AZD1222 COVID-19 vaccine. Profiled with immunoSEQ multiplex PCR; TCRdb holds only in-frame clones, not every one. The sample includes 130,000 or so clones, 90% to 95% of them seen just once. The specimen comprised peripheral blood, sampled on day 0 of AZD1222 vaccination. The receptor source for this set is an adult in good health.

This sequence joins TRBV7-2 and TRBJ1-1; TRBD1 might be the D (5 bases). The germline gives CDR1 SGHTA, CDR2 FQGNSA. The CDR3 length is 14 residues. The germline V and J ends were trimmed by 5 bases and 0 bases, with 10 bases remaining between them. This chain's CDR3 is CASSQGTVNTEAFF. As DNA, the CDR3 is TGTGCCAGCAGCCAAGGGACGGTGAACACTGAAGCTTTCTTT.

The genes are TRBV5-8 and TRBJ1-5; 9 bases are shared with TRBD1. Germline V gene data show CDR1 as SGHTS and CDR2 as YDEGEE. CDR3 size: 14 residues. With V trimmed by 5 bases and J by 4 bases, 4 bases remained unmatched. CDR3 nucleotide sequence: TGTGCCAGCAGGTCGGGACAGGGAAATCAGCCCCAGCATTTT. This translates into CASRSGQGNQPQHF.

This chain joins TRBV11-3 and TRBJ2-2; D possibly corresponds to TRBD1 (6 bases). The CDR3 is 15 amino acids. V dropped 4 bases and J dropped 1 base, with 10 bases sitting between them. CDR1 and CDR2 (germline): SGHNT, YENEEA. CDR3 loop: CASSSGTLNTGELFF. CDR3 nucleotides: TGTGCCAGCAGCTCCGGGACACTGAACACCGGGGAGCTGTTTTTT.

This clone was seen just once. It is likely a read error, because the conserved phenylalanine at the end of the CDR3 is missing. No DNA is shown, since the ends of the CDR3 on it are uncertain; the CDR3 is the one TCRdb lists. The chain has TRBV21-1 and TRBJ1-1. TRBV21-1 is reported as a pseudogene. With termini counted, the CDR3 has 9 amino acids. CDR3 amino acids: CASSKGELS.

This chain joins TRBV27 and TRBJ1-2; D unclear. Between the trimmed V and J ends, which lost 6 bases and 0 bases, there was a span of 11 bases. The germline V gene has CDR1 MNHEY and CDR2 SMNVEV (reference sequence). The CDR3 length is 14 residues. The CDR3 loop is CASSRVDANYGYTF. Written as DNA, the CDR3 is TGTGCCAGCAGCCGGGTGGACGCTAACTATGGCTACACCTTC.

The chain uses TRBV7-9 and TRBJ2-1; 11 nucleotides agree with TRBD2. The V gene's germline CDR1 is SEHNR and CDR2 FQNEAQ (reference sequence). This CDR3 region has 15 residues. V was clipped by 3 bases and J by 6 bases; unmatched bases: 4. The CDR3 bases are TGTGCCAGCAGCTTTGCTAGCGGGGGGTTCAATGAGCAGTTCTTC. It codes for CASSFASGGFNEQFF. Complete variable domain (other parts from reference TRBV7-9 and TRBJ2-1): DTGVSQNPRHKITKRGQNVTFRCDPISEHNRLYWYRQTLGQGPEFLTYFQNEAQLEKSRLLSDRFSAERPKGSFSTLEIQRTEQGDSAMYLCASSFASGGFNEQFFGPGTRLTVL.

This clone has a handful of counts. This rearrangement joins TRBV28 to TRBJ1-6; no definite D call. Germline lookup yields CDR1 MDHEN and CDR2 SYDVKM. V was cut by 6 bases and J by 4 bases, with 10 bases left in between. The CDR3 has 14 residues. CDR3 protein: CASRPGPYNSPLHF. The DNA for the CDR3 is TGTGCCAGCAGGCCGGGTCCTTATAATTCACCCCTCCACTTT.

The chain recombines TRBV7-9 with TRBJ1-2, with 9 bases fitting TRBD1. J was trimmed by 4 bases and V by 5 bases; bases with no gene match: 5. Germline CDR1 SEHNR, CDR2 FQNEAQ (reference sequence). This CDR3 comprises 14 residues. Written as DNA, the CDR3 is TGTGCCAGCAGCATAGGGACAGGGCCCTATGGCTACACCTTC. Its translation is CASSIGTGPYGYTF.

In nucleotides, the CDR3 is TGTGCCAGCAGCCAACAGCGGTCCAGCTCCTACGAGCAGTACTTC. This translates into CASSQQRSSSYEQYF. This chain links TRBV3-1 (or the pseudogene TRBV3-2) with TRBJ2-7; tentatively, D is TRBD2 (5 bases). This CDR3 spans 15 amino acids. Germline V gives CDR1 LGHDT, CDR2 YNNKEL (reference sequence). Trimming pared 2 bases from V and 0 bases from J, leaving 11 bases between.

The chain has TRBV5-5 and TRBJ1-4; D is undetermined. V gave up 0 bases and J gave up 8 bases, with 11 bases separating them. Germline CDR1 SGHKS, CDR2 YYEKEE (reference sequence). CDR3 length: 14 residues. The CDR3 bases are TGTGCCAGCAGCTTGGTGGCCCTGACCGAAAAACTGTTTTTT. Translating it yields CASSLVALTEKLFF.

The chain joins TRBV7-6 to TRBJ1-2; 8 bases match TRBD1. The CDR3 length is 17 residues. After removal of 5 bases from V and 1 base from J, the junction contained 12 bases not matched to a gene. The germline V gene encodes CDR1 SGHVS and CDR2 FNYEAQ. CDR3 nucleotide sequence: TGTGCCAGCAGCCCAACCGCCGGGACAGGCTTTAACTATGGCTACACCTTC. Protein sequence: CASSPTAGTGFNYGYTF.

The chain links TRBV4-1 to TRBJ1-2; D might be TRBD1 (5 bases). V gave up 5 bases and J gave up 4 bases, with 23 bases separating them. This CDR3 region has 17 residues. The germline V gene encodes CDR1 MGHRA and CDR2 YSYEKL. The CDR3 loop is CASSFDFSSGRPYGYTF. CDR3 nucleotide sequence: TGCGCCAGCAGCTTCGATTTTTCCTCGGGGCGCCCCTATGGCTACACCTTC.

The chain links TRBV7-2 to TRBJ1-2; a possible D gene is TRBD1 (5 bases). With 4 bases removed from V and 8 bases from J, the gap between germline ends came to 23 bases. Germline V CDR1 and CDR2: SGHTA, FQGNSA. The CDR3 extends over 16 amino acids. The chain's CDR3 is CASSSPALTGALGYTF. The CDR3 DNA reads as TGTGCCAGCAGCTCCCCAGCCCTTACAGGAGCCCTCGGCTACACCTTC. The variable domain in full, with the rest retrieved from reference TRBV7-2 and TRBJ1-2, is GAGVSQSPSNKVTEKGKDVELRCDPISGHTALYWYRQSLGQGLEFLIYFQGNSAPDKSGLPSDRFSAERTGGSVSTLTIQRTQQEDSAVYLCASSSPALTGALGYTFGSGTRLTVV.

The chain carries TRBV10-3 and TRBJ1-2, with D unresolved. The CDR3 has 12 amino acids. Trimming pared 6 bases from V and 8 bases from J, leaving 13 bases between. CDR1 ENHRY and CDR2 SYGVKD come from the germline V gene. The CDR3 here is CAISLNGRGYTF. In DNA, the CDR3 is TGTGCCATCAGCCTGAACGGTCGGGGCTACACCTTC.

The chain recombines TRBV5-1 with TRBJ2-1; TRBD2 agrees at 11 bases. The length of the CDR3 is 15 residues. J gave up 6 bases and V 3 bases, and 5 bases lay outside the gene matches. Per the germline V gene, CDR1 is SGHRS and CDR2 is YFSETQ. The CDR3 DNA sequence: TGCGCCAGCAGCTGGATAGCGGGAGGGTTCAATGAGCAGTTCTTC. This codes for CASSWIAGGFNEQFF.

The chain links TRBV5-6 to TRBJ2-7; TRBD1 or TRBD2 may be the D gene (6 bases each). This CDR3 has 15 residues. Germline V lookup: CDR1 SGHDT, CDR2 YYEEEE. With 4 bases removed from V and 4 bases from J, the gap between germline ends came to 18 bases. DNA of the CDR3: TGTGCCAGCAGCACCGGGGGCCACTCGGTGTACGAGCAGTACTTC. Translated, it gives CASSTGGHSVYEQYF.

This clone was seen once. V and J are TRBV12-3 or TRBV12-4 and TRBJ1-2; D is undetermined. Between the trimmed V and J ends, which lost 1 base and 14 bases, there was a span of 8 bases. The CDR3 is 10 amino acids. The CDR3 DNA reads TGTGCCAGCAGTTTAGGCCCAATTACCTTC. Translation gives CASSLGPITF.

This rearrangement joins TRBV7-3 to TRBJ2-3; TRBD2 matches 8 bases. V lost 0 bases to trimming and J lost 7 bases; unmatched junction nucleotides: 9. The CDR3 has 16 residues. Looked up from germline, CDR1 is SGHTA and CDR2 is FQGTGA. The CDR3 loop is CASSLTLAGRGNTQYF. The CDR3 coding sequence is TGTGCCAGCAGCTTAACGTTAGCGGGGAGGGGAAATACGCAGTATTTT. The full variable domain, completed using reference TRBV7-3 and TRBJ2-3, is GAGVSQTPSNKVTEKGKYVELRCDPISGHTALYWYRQSLGQGPEFLIYFQGTGAADDSGLPNDRFFAVRPEGSVSTLKIQRTERGDSAVYLCASSLTLAGRGNTQYFGPGTRLTVL.

The V call is TRBV28, the J call TRBJ1-2; 8 bases are a match to TRBD1. V lost 6 bases to trimming and J lost 4 bases; unmatched junction nucleotides: 4. CDR1 and CDR2 from the germline V gene are MDHEN and SYDVKM. This CDR3 spans 13 amino acids. The CDR3 DNA reads TGTGCCAGCAGCCCCCAGGGGGCCTATGGCTACACCTTC. Its protein is CASSPQGAYGYTF.

The rearrangement uses TRBV19 and TRBJ1-2; 10 bases line up with TRBD1. Per germline, CDR1 LNHDA and CDR2 SQIVND (reference sequence). V was pared by 9 bases and J by 4 bases, with 8 bases of the junction left unmatched. The CDR3 covers 14 residues. The CDR3 DNA is TGTGCCAGCCGGAGACAGGGGGCCGGCTATGGCTACACCTTC. Protein sequence: CASRRQGAGYGYTF.

V and J are TRBV7-2 and TRBJ2-7; 11 nucleotides line up with TRBD2. V trimming: 4 bases; J trimming: 0 bases; junction bases outside the gene matches: 5. Germline CDR1 SGHTA, CDR2 FQGNSA. The CDR3 is made up of 16 amino acids. The CDR3 is CASSSRLAGSSYEQYF. CDR3 coding DNA: TGTGCCAGCAGCTCTAGACTAGCGGGGAGCTCCTACGAGCAGTACTTC.

The rearrangement links TRBV7-9 to TRBJ1-6, with D perhaps matching TRBD1 (5 bases). CDR3 length: 17 amino acids. Germline loops: CDR1 SEHNR, CDR2 FQNEAQ (reference sequence). V lost 5 bases, J lost 9 bases, and 23 bases lay in between. The DNA for the CDR3 is TGTGCCAGCAGCCAAATCTTCTCGACAGACGTATCTTCACCCCTCCACTTT. Its protein product is CASSQIFSTDVSSPLHF.

The chain links TRBV12-3 or TRBV12-4 to TRBJ2-5; D uncertain. This CDR3 region has 12 residues. The V gene lost 7 bases and the J gene lost 2 bases, with 8 bases spanning the gap. CDR3 sequence: CASKVRQETQYF. The CDR3 bases are TGTGCCAGCAAGGTTAGACAAGAGACCCAGTACTTC.